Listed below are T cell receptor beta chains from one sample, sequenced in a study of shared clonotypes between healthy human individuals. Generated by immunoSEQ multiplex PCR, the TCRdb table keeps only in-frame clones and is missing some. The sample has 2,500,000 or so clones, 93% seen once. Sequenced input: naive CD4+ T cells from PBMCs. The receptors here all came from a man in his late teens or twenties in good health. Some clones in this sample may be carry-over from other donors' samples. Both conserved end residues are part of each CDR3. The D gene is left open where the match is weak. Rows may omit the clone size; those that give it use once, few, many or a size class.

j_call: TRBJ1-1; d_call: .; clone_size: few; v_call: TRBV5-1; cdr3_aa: CASKDRRANTEAFF; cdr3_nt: TGCGCCAGCAAGGACCGGAGAGCTAACACTGAAGCTTTCTTT
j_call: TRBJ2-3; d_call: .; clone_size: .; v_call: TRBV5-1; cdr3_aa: CASSLVPDTQYF; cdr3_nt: TGCGCCAGCAGCTTGGTCCCAGATACGCAGTATTTT
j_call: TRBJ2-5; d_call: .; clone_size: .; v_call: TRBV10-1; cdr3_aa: CASSESLNQETQYF; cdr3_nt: TGCGCCAGCAGTGAGTCTCTCAACCAAGAGACCCAGTACTTC
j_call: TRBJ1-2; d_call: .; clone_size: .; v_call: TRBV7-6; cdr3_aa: CASSLDRAGKEAGYTF; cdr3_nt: TGTGCCAGCAGCTTAGATCGGGCAGGGAAAGAGGCTGGCTACACCTTC
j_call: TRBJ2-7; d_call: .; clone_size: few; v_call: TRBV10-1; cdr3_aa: CASSSSGHTYEQYF; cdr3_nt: TGCGCCAGCAGTTCATCTGGACATACCTACGAGCAGTACTTC
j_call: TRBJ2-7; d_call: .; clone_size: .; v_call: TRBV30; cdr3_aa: CALDASGYYEQYF; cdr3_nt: TGTGCACTAGATGCGTCGGGTTACTACGAGCAGTACTTC
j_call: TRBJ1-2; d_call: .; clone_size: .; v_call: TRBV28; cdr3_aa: CAYFGGNYGYTF; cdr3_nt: TGTGCTTACTTTGGGGGTAACTATGGCTACACCTTC
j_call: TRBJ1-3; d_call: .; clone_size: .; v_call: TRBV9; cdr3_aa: CASSVAQGNTIYF; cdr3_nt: TGTGCCAGCAGCGTAGCTCAGGGGAACACCATATATTTT
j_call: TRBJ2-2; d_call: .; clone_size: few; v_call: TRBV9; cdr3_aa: CASSVSGQAGELFF; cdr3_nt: TGTGCCAGCAGCGTTAGCGGTCAAGCCGGGGAGCTGTTTTTT
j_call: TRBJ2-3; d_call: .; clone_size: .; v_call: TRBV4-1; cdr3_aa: CASSQDKISGKDF; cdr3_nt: TGCGCCAGCAGCCAAGATAAAATATCGGGAAAAGATTTT
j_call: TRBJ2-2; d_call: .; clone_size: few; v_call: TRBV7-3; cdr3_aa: CASSLDNRDTGELFF; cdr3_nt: TGTGCCAGCAGCCTAGACAACAGGGACACCGGGGAGCTGTTTTTT
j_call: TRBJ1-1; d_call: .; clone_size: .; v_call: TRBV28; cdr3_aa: CASSSLGHMNTEAFF; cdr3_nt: TGTGCCAGCAGCTCTTTAGGGCACATGAACACTGAAGCTTTCTTT
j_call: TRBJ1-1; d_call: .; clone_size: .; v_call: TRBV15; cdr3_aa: CATSRRHRDTEAFF; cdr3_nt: TGTGCCACCAGCAGAAGACACAGGGACACTGAAGCTTTCTTT
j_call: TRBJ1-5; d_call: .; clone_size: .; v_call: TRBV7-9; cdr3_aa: CASSLAGGYSNQPQHF; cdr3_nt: TGTGCCAGCAGCTTAGCAGGGGGATATAGCAATCAGCCCCAGCATTTT
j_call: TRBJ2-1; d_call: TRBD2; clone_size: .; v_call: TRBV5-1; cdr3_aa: CASTPGLAGRREQFF; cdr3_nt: TGCGCCAGCACCCCGGGACTAGCGGGTCGTCGAGAGCAGTTCTTC
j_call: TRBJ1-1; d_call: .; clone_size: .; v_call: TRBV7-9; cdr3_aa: CASRNLGGYTEAFF; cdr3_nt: TGTGCCAGCAGGAACTTAGGGGGGTACACTGAAGCTTTCTTT